This TCR beta chain was profiled in a study of T cells in localized non-small cell lung cancer. With respect to this clone: As yet, its antigen is unknown.

The assay was immunoSEQ multiplex PCR, and TCRdb's table has in-frame clones only and misses some. The sample consists of 30,000 or so clones, about 90% of them appearing once. The germline V gene has CDR1 LGHNA and CDR2 YNFKEQ. V lost 1 base to trimming and J lost 7 bases, with 11 bases between them. The CDR3 extends over 14 amino acids. Findings of the study overall: For the top 100 tumor clones, a median about 62 also appeared in adjacent lung. Only one tumor region went through sequencing, so heterogeneity may still be there. Adjacent uninvolved lung had the highest clonality, suggesting focused antigen responses.

This TCR was recovered from a female donor of 60 years or more with stage I lung adenocarcinoma. The chain links TRBV4-2 to TRBJ2-1; D might be TRBD2 (5 bases). Sequencing was performed on peripheral blood, taken before any cancer treatment. The DNA of the CDR3 is TGTGCCAGCAGCCAAGCGGGAATTGGTAATGAGCAGTTCTTC. It translates to CASSQAGIGNEQFF.